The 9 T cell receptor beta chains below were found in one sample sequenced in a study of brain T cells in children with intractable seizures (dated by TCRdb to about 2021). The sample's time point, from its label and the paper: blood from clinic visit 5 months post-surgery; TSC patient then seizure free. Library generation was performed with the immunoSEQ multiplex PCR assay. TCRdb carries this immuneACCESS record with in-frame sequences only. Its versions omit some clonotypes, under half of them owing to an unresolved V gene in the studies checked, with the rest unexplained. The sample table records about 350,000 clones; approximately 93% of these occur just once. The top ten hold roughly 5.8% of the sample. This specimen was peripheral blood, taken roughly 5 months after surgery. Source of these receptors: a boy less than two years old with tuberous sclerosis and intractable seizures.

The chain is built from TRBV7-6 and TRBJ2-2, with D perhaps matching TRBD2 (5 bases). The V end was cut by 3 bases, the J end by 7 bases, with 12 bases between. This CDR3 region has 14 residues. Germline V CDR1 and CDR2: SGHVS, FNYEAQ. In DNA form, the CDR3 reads TGTGCCAGCAGCTTGTCCGACGGGGACGGGGAGCTGTTTTTT. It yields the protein CASSLSDGDGELFF.

CDR3 DNA sequence: TGTGCCAGCAGTGACAACTCTGGAAACACCATATATTTT. Its translation: CASSDNSGNTIYF. The V and J genes are TRBV2 and TRBJ1-3; D is undetermined. Trimming removed 3 bases from V and 0 bases from J, with 3 bases in between. Germline lookup yields CDR1 SNHLY and CDR2 FYNNEI. The CDR3 length is 13 residues.

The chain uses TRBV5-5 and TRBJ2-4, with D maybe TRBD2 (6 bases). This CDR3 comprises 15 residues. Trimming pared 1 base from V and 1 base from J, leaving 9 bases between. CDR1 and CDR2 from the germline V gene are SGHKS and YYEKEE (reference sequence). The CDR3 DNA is TGTGCCAGCAGCTTGTTGGAGGGCGCCAAAAACATTCAGTACTTC. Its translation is CASSLLEGAKNIQYF. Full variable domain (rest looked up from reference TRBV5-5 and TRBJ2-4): DAGVTQSPTHLIKTRGQQVTLRCSPISGHKSVSWYQQVLGQGPQFIFQYYEKEERGRGNFPDRFSARQFPNYSSELNVNALLLGDSALYLCASSLLEGAKNIQYFGAGTRLSVL.

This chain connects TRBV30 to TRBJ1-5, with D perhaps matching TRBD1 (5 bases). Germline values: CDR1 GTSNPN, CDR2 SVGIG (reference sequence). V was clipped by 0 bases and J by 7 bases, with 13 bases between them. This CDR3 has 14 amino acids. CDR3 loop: CAWSVRQTDQPQHF. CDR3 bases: TGTGCCTGGAGTGTACGACAGACAGACCAGCCCCAGCATTTT.

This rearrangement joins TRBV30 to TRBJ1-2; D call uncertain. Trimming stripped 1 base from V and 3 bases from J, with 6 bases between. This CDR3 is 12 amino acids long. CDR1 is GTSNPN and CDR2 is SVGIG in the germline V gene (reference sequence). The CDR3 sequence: CAWSGGYYGYTF. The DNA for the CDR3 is TGTGCCTGGAGTGGGGGATACTATGGCTACACCTTC.

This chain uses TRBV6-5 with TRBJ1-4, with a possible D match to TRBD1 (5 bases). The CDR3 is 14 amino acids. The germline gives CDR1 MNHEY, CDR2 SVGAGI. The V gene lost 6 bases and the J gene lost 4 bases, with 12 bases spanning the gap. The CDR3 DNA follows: TGTGCCAGCAGCCGGGGGGGTATTAATGAAAAACTGTTTTTT. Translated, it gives CASSRGGINEKLFF.

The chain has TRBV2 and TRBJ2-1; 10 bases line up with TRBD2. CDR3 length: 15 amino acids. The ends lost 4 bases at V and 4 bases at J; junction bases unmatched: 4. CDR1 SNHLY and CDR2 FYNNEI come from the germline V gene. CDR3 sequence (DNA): TGTGCCAGCAGTGTCCTAGCGGGAGCGTACAATGAGCAGTTCTTC. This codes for CASSVLAGAYNEQFF.

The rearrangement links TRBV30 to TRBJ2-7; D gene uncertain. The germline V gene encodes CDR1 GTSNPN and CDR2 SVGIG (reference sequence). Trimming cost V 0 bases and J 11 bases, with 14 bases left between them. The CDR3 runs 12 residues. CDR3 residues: CAWSVREDLKYF. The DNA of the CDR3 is TGTGCCTGGAGTGTACGAGAAGACCTGAAGTACTTC.

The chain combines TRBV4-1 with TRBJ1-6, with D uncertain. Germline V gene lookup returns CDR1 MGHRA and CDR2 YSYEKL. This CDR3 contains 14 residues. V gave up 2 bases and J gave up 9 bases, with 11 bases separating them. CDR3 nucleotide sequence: TGCGCCAGCAGCCAAACGGATGGGGTTTCACCCCTCCACTTT. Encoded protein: CASSQTDGVSPLHF.